The entry below gives a single T cell receptor (beta chain) sequence along with its context. Profiling relied on immunoSEQ multiplex PCR, and the TCRdb table lists in-frame clones only, not all of them. Of roughly 390,000 clones in the sample, 85% were seen once. From germline, CDR1 is MNHEY and CDR2 SMNVEV (reference sequence). CDR3 length: 15 amino acids. J was trimmed by 7 bases and V by 3 bases; bases with no gene match: 5. This sample is part of a study of blood T cell repertoires in COVID-19. The V gene is TRBV27, the J gene TRBJ2-2; 10 bases match TRBD2. The receptor comes from a woman aged 18-30 years with acute or convalescent COVID-19. Sequencing was carried out using peripheral blood. The CDR3 region is CASSFRLAGSGELFF. The CDR3 DNA is TGTGCCAGCAGTTTCCGACTAGCGGGCAGCGGGGAGCTGTTTTTT.